The sequence of this TCR beta chain was determined in a study of T cells in Graves' hyperthyroidism and ophthalmopathy. This clonotype showed up many times. The TCR beta CDR3 regions underwent amplification using RNA transcripts as the source. The HTBI primer set drove a first-round RT-PCR of the TCR CDR3. MiXCR, run by TCRdb on the multiplex PCR reads, gives a single entry per CDR3 protein. The table records 490,000 or so distinct CDR3 sequences, 46% of them present only once. The CDR3 has 14 residues. Germline lookup yields CDR1 SEHNR and CDR2 FQNEAQ (reference sequence). V lost 7 bases, J lost 3 bases, and 8 bases stayed unmatched.

This TCR was sampled from an adult woman with Graves' disease, either hyperthyroidism or ophthalmopathy (not recorded which). Input material: peripheral blood or thyroid tissue (not recorded which). J is TRBJ1-1 and V is TRBV7-9; 7 bases fit TRBD1. This CDR3 is CASTPTGWDTEAFF. CDR3 nucleotides: TGTGCCAGCACCCCGACAGGGTGGGACACTGAAGCTTTCTTT.